Each of the 19 T cell receptor delta chains below was sequenced from the same sample in a study of delta chains in infants with herpesvirus infections. Gamma-chain- and delta-chain-specific primers converted PBMC RNA into TCR cDNA. TCRdb re-processed the RT-PCR reads using CATT. Among about 950 delta-chain clones, 9.1% were seen once, and the ten largest hold 4.5% to 7%. Here the sequenced sample was peripheral blood, taken at time point 2 of longitudinal follow-up. The receptors were gathered from a human donor who was a Ugandan infant, either HIV-exposed or HIV-unexposed (not recorded which).

This clone qualifies as large. The same CDR3 also results from other DNA sequences found in this sample. This chain uses TRDV1 with TRDJ1, with D hard to call. V lost 5 bases and J 5 bases, leaving 12 bases between the germline ends. This CDR3 is 13 amino acids long. CDR1 is TSWWSYY, CDR2 QGS, per germline. CDR3 bases: TGTGCTCTTGGGCCTTACTCTACGGATAAACTCATCTTT. Translated, it gives CALGPYSTDKLIF.

This clone is medium-sized (0.01 to 0.1%). The chain recombines TRAV38-2/DV8 with TRDJ1; D is unclear. Germline CDR1 reads TSESDYY; CDR2 reads QEAYKQQN. CDR3 length: 12 residues. Between the trimmed V and J ends, which lost 3 bases and 2 bases, there was a span of 5 bases. In DNA form, the CDR3 reads TGTGCTTATAGGACCTGGACCGATAAACTCATCTTT. Translating it yields CAYRTWTDKLIF.

A single count supports this clone. This chain uses TRDV2 with TRDJ3; 10 bases agree with TRDD3. No J gene was available from TCRdb, and it was assigned here by a germline match of the DNA. The germline V gene has CDR1 GEAIGNYY and CDR2 EKD. This CDR3 contains 18 residues. The junction had 1 base not matched to a gene; V was cut back by 0 bases and J by 0 bases. CDR3 in amino acids: CACDTAGGYSWDTRQMFF. The CDR3 DNA sequence: TGTGCCTGTGACACCGCTGGGGGATACTCCTGGGACACCCGACAGATGTTTTTC.

On this clone: This may be a read error, as it is one base from a much larger clone. Other DNA sequences from this sample encode an identical CDR3 as well. The genes are TRAV38-2/DV8 and TRDJ1, with a tentative D call TRDD2 (5 bases). The CDR3 runs 20 residues. From germline, CDR1 is TSESDYY and CDR2 QEAYKQQN. Trimming left V 0 bases short and J 4 bases short, with 28 bases between. As DNA, the CDR3 is TGTGCTTATAGGAGCGCCCTACCCAGGCCTTTCTCGGGCGGTAACGATAAACTCATCTTT. Translated: CAYRSALPRPFSGGNDKLIF.

This clone was counted a few times. The rearrangement joins TRDV2 to TRDJ1; 12 nucleotides match TRDD3. Germline trimming cut 2 bases from V and 7 bases from J; bases unmatched to any gene: 16. The CDR3 totals 18 residues. In germline, CDR1 is GEAIGNYY, CDR2 EKD. Written as DNA, the CDR3 is TGTGCCTGTGACATCATCGGCCTTCCTGGGGGATACGCGAGTAAACTCATCTTT. Its translation: CACDIIGLPGGYASKLIF.

This clone was recorded a few times. This clone may be a read error of a much larger clone one base away. The V and J genes are TRAV29/DV5 and TRDJ1; 8 positions match TRDD3. The germline CDR1 and CDR2 sequences are NSMFDY and ISSIKDK. With 0 bases clipped from V and 4 bases from J, the junction kept 11 bases outside the gene matches. CDR3 length: 16 residues. CDR3 DNA: TGTGCAGCAAGCGCGCGATACTGGGGGCCTAACGATAAACTCATCTTT. This sequence encodes CAASARYWGPNDKLIF.

By share, this clone ranks as medium-sized (0.01 to 0.1%). The chain is built from TRDV1 and TRDJ1; perhaps TRDD3 as D (6 bases). The CDR3 loop spans 21 amino acids. Germline loops: CDR1 TSWWSYY, CDR2 QGS. V lost 0 bases and J 0 bases, leaving 26 bases between the germline ends. The CDR3 DNA sequence: TGTGCTCTTGGGGAACTAACCATCTGGGGACCCCCCAACCGGTACACCGATAAACTCATCTTT. Amino acid sequence: CALGELTIWGPPNRYTDKLIF.

This clone is classed as large. The chain is built from TRDV1 and TRDJ2, with 9 bases fitting TRDD3. The germline V gene encodes CDR1 TSWWSYY and CDR2 QGS. This CDR3 is 21 amino acids long. V was clipped by 3 bases and J by 6 bases; unmatched bases: 23. In DNA form, the CDR3 reads TGTGCTCTTGGGGACCCTTCCCCCCCTTCCTGCGGGCTGGGGGATTCAGCACAACTCTTCTTT. Translated, it gives CALGDPSPPSCGLGDSAQLFF.

This clone was counted a few times. Other DNA sequences in this sample translate to the same CDR3. V gene TRDV2 combines with J gene TRDJ1; 13 nucleotides match TRDD3. Germline assignment: CDR1 GEAIGNYY and CDR2 EKD. J was trimmed by 9 bases and V by 0 bases; bases with no gene match: 9. This CDR3 region has 16 residues. The CDR3 DNA sequence: TGTGCCTGTGACACCGTACTGGGGGATACGCGGGTAGAACTCATCTTT. This gives the protein CACDTVLGDTRVELIF.

No V gene was called here, but the J gene is TRDJ1; the DNA was not compared with TRDD3, the D call given in the table. The length of the CDR3 is 18 residues. CDR3: CALSYPIWGIEHTDKLIF. In DNA, the CDR3 is TGTGCCCTTAGCTACCCTATCTGGGGGATAGAGCACACCGATAAACTCATCTTT.

By share, this clone counts as large. V gene TRDV1 combines with J gene TRDJ1; 11 bases align to TRDD3. The trim removed 2 bases at V and 2 bases at J, leaving 19 bases unmatched. Germline CDR1 is TSWWSYY and CDR2 is QGS. The CDR3 is made up of 21 amino acids. The CDR3 reads CALGEFHLRRWGIRPTDKLIF. CDR3 in DNA: TGTGCTCTTGGGGAATTCCACCTAAGGCGGTGGGGGATACGGCCGACCGATAAACTCATCTTT.

This clone was seen only a few times. The rearrangement joins TRDV2 to TRDJ1; 11 positions match TRDD3. The J gene was missing in TCRdb and was found by matching the end of the DNA to germline. V lost 0 bases and J lost 1; bases outside the gene matches: 12. Germline V gene sequence: CDR1 GEAIGNYY, CDR2 EKD. The CDR3 contains 19 residues. CDR3 sequence (DNA): TGTGCCTGTGACACCGTGGGACTGGGGGATAGGGCGGGCACCGATAAACTCATCTTT. Protein: CACDTVGLGDRAGTDKLIF.

This clone was recorded a few times. This rearrangement joins TRDV1 to TRDJ1; D uncertain. Germline V gene sequence: CDR1 TSWWSYY, CDR2 QGS. V lost 3 bases to trimming and J lost 3 bases, with 8 bases between them. There are 13 residues in the CDR3. DNA of the CDR3: TGTGCTCTTGGGGACTCACGGTCCGATAAACTCATCTTT. Translation: CALGDSRSDKLIF.

J is TRDJ1 and V is TRDV1; 10 nucleotides align to TRDD3. Trimming removed 4 bases from V and 0 bases from J; junction bases left unmatched: 11. CDR3 length: 18 amino acids. Looked up from germline, CDR1 is TSWWSYY and CDR2 is QGS. The CDR3 DNA reads as TGTGCTCTTGGGGCCCCCAAGGACTGGGGGATGTACACCGATAAACTCATCTTT. This encodes CALGAPKDWGMYTDKLIF.

As concerns this clone: With a much larger clone just one base away, this may be a read error. The sample contains more than one DNA sequence encoding this CDR3. The chain employs TRDV1 and TRDJ1; 13 nucleotides agree with TRDD3. Germline values: CDR1 TSWWSYY, CDR2 QGS. CDR3 length equals 21 residues. After removal of 0 bases from V and 1 base from J, the junction contained 14 bases not matched to a gene. The CDR3: CALGELTLLYWGIRSTDKLIF. The CDR3 nucleotides read TGTGCTCTTGGGGAACTAACCCTATTGTACTGGGGGATACGAAGCACCGATAAACTCATCTTT.

By share, this clone ranks as medium-sized. The sample has other DNA sequences that encode this CDR3 too. The V gene is TRDV2, the J gene TRDJ1; TRDD3 matches at 13 bases. The ends lost 0 bases at V and 9 bases at J; junction bases unmatched: 9. This CDR3 has 16 residues. Germline V lookup: CDR1 GEAIGNYY, CDR2 EKD. The CDR3 loop reads CACDTVLGDTRVELIF. The CDR3 coding sequence is TGTGCCTGTGACACCGTACTGGGGGATACGCGTGTAGAACTCATCTTT.

By sample share, this clone is medium-sized. The rearrangement uses TRDV1 and TRDJ1; 11 bases agree with TRDD3. In germline, CDR1 is TSWWSYY, CDR2 QGS. The V segment lost 5 bases and the J segment 3 bases; nucleotides outside the gene matches: 23. The CDR3 is 21 residues long. The CDR3 DNA is TGTGCTCTTGGGTCCTGGGTGTACTGGGGGATAAGTCTCGGAAGGGCCGATAAACTCATCTTT. Its translation: CALGSWVYWGISLGRADKLIF.

Sample share makes this clone large. This chain uses TRAV29/DV5 with TRDJ1; 10 positions match TRDD3. The CDR3 loop spans 19 amino acids. V trimming: 2 bases; J trimming: 3 bases; junction bases outside the gene matches: 19. CDR1 is NSMFDY, CDR2 ISSIKDK, per germline. CDR3 region: CAASFLPKGDTPGPDKLIF. Written as DNA, the CDR3 is TGTGCAGCAAGTTTTCTTCCTAAGGGGGATACGCCGGGACCCGATAAACTCATCTTT.

This clone rates as medium-sized. The V and J genes are TRDV2 and TRDJ1, with 9 nucleotides matching TRDD3. The trim removed 3 bases at V and 0 bases at J, leaving 28 bases unmatched. This CDR3 has 23 amino acids. The germline V gene encodes CDR1 GEAIGNYY and CDR2 EKD. CDR3 sequence: CACDLPALGELGDRRSYTDKLIF. CDR3 nucleotide sequence: TGTGCCTGTGACCTCCCTGCTCTAGGGGAACTGGGGGACCGGAGGTCGTACACCGATAAACTCATCTTT.